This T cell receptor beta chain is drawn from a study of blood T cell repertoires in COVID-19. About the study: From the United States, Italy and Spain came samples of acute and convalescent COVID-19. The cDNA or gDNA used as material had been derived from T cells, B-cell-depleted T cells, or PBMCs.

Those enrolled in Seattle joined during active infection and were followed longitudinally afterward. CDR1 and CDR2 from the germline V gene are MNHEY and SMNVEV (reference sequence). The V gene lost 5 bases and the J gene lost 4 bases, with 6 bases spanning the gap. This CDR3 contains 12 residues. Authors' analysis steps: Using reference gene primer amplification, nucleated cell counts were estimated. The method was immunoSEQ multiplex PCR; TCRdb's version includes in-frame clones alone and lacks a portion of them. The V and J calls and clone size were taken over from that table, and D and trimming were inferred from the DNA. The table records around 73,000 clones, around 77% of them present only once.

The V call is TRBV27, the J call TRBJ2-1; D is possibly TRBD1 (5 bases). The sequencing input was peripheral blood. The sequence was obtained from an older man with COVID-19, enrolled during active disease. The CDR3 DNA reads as TGTGCCAGCAGTAAGGGGTACAATGAGCAGTTCTTC. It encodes CASSKGYNEQFF.